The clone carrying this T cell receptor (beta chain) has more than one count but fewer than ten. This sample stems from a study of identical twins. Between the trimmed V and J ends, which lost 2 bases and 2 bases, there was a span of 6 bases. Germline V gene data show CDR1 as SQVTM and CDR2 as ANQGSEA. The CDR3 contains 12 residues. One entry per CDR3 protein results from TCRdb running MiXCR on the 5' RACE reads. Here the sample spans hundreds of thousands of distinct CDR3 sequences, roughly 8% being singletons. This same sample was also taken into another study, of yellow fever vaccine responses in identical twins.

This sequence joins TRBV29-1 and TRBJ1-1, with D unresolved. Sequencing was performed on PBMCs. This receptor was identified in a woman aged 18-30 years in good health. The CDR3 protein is CSVELQNTEAFF. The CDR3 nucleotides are TGCAGCGTTGAACTGCAAAACACTGAAGCTTTCTTT.